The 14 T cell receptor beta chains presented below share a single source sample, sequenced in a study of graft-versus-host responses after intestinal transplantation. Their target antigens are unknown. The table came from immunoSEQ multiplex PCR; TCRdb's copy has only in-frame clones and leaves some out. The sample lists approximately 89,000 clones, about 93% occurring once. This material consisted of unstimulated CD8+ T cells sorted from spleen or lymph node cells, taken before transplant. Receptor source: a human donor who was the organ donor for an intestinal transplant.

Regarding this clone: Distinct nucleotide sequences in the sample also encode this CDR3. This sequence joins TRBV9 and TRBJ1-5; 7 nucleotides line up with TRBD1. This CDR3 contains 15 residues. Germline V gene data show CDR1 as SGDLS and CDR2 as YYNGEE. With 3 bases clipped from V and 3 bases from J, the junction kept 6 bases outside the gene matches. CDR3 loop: CASSALQGNNQPQHF. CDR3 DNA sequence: TGTGCCAGCAGCGCGTTACAGGGGAACAATCAGCCCCAGCATTTT.

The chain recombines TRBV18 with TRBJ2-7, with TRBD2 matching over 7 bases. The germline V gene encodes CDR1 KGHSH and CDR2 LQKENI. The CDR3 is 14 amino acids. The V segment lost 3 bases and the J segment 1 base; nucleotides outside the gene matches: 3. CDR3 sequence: CASSPGGTSYEQYF. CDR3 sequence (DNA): TGTGCCAGCTCACCCGGGGGGACGTCCTACGAGCAGTACTTC.

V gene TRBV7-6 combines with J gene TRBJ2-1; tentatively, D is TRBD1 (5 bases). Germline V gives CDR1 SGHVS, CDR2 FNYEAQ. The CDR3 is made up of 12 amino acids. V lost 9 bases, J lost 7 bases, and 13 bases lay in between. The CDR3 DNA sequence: TGTGCCAGGGATCAGGGTGGAAATGAGCAGTTCTTC. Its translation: CARDQGGNEQFF.

The CDR3 sequence is CAVTGTGEYTF. In DNA form, the CDR3 reads TGTGCCGTGACCGGGACAGGGGAGTACACCTTC. This sequence joins TRBV19 and TRBJ1-2, with TRBD1 identical over 10 bases. This CDR3 region has 11 residues. CDR1 is LNHDA, CDR2 SQIVND, per germline (reference sequence). V gave up 11 bases and J gave up 11 bases; unmatched junction bases: 8.

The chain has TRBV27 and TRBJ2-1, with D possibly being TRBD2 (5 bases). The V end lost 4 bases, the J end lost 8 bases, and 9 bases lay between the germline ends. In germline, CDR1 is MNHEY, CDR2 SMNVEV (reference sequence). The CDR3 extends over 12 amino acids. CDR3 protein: CASSWAGDEQFF. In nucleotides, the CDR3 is TGTGCCAGCAGTTGGGCGGGCGATGAGCAGTTCTTC.

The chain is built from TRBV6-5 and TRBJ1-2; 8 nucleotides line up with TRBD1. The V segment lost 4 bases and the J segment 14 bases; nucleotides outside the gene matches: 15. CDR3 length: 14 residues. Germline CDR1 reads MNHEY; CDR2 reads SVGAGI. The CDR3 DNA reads TGTGCCAGCAGTTCGGACCGGGACAGGCACTCCGGGACCTTC. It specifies CASSSDRDRHSGTF.

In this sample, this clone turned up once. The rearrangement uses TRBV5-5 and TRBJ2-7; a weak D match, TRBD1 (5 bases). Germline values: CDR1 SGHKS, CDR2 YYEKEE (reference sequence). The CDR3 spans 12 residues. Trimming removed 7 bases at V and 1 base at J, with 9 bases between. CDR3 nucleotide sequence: TGTGCCAGCCTCTCAGGGTCCTACGAGCAGTACTTC. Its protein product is CASLSGSYEQYF.

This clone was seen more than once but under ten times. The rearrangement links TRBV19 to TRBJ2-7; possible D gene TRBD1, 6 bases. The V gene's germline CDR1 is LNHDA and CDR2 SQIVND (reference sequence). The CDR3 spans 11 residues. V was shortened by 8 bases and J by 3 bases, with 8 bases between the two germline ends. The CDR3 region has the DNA TGTGCCAGTCAACAGGGCTACGAGCAGTACTTC. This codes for CASQQGYEQYF.

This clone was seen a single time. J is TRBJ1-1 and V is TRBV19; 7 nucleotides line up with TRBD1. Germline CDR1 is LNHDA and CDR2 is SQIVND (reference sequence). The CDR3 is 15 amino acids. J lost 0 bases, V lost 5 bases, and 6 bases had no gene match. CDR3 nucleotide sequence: TGTGCCAGTAGTTTAGGGGGCGCGATGAACACTGAAGCTTTCTTT. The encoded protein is CASSLGGAMNTEAFF.

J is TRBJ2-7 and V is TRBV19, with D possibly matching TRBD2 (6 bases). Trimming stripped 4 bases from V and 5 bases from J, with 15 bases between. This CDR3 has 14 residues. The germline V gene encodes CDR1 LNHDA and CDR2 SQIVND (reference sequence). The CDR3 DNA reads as TGTGCCAGTAGTAGGTGGGAGGTAGATAACGAGCAGTACTTC. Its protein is CASSRWEVDNEQYF.

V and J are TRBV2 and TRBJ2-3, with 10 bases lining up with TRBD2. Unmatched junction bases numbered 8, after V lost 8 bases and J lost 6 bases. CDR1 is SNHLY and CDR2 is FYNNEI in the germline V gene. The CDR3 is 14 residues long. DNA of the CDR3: TGTGCCAGCCCTTCTAGCGGGGGCTGGGATACGCAGTATTTT. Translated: CASPSSGGWDTQYF.

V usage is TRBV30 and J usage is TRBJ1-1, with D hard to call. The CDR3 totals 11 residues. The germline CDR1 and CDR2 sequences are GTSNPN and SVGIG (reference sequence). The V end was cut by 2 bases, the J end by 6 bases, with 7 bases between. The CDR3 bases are TGTGCCTGGAGTCCAGGATCTGAAGCTTTCTTT. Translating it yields CAWSPGSEAFF.

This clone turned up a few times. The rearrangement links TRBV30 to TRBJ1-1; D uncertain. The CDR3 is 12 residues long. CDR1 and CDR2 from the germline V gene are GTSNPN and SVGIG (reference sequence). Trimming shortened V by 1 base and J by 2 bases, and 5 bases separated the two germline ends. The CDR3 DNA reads TGTGCCTGGAGTGAGCTTAACACTGAAGCTTTCTTT. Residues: CAWSELNTEAFF.

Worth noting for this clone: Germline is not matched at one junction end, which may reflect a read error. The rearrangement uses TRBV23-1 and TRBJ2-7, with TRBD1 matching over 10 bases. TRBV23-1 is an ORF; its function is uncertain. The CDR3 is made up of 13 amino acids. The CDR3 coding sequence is TGCGCCAGCAGTATAGGTGTCTCCGGGACAGGGGACTTC. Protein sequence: CASSIGVSGTGDF.